A few counts support the clone carrying this T cell receptor beta chain. Its target is not known. Sequencing used cDNA as its template, made by extracting RNA and reverse transcribing it. Generated by immunoSEQ multiplex PCR, the TCRdb table keeps only in-frame clones and is missing some. The sample lists about 180,000 clones; about 53% were seen once. Regarding treatment: oral pan-JAK inhibitor, 5-10 mg twice daily. Peripheral blood, together with lesional scalp punch biopsies, was collected from alopecia areata patients. This entry comes from a study of CD8+ T cells in alopecia areata. Overall study: Tofacitinib therapy lasting 6 to 18 months was followed by 6 months off drug. Study-wide results and limits: Many expanded lesional clones persisted during tofacitinib (in both scalp and blood). Across lesional scalp, and particularly alopecia totalis/universalis, clonality surpassed that of normal scalp.

V lost 4 bases and J 4 bases, leaving 19 bases between the germline ends. The CDR3 is made up of 16 amino acids. CDR1 is SGHDN and CDR2 is FVKESK in the germline V gene. This sequence originates from a human donor with alopecia areata. V gene TRBV14 combines with J gene TRBJ1-1; D possibly corresponds to TRBD1 (6 bases). The sequenced sample was CD8+ T cells sorted from blood, obtained at week 24, from a patient treated with tofacitinib. The CDR3 DNA follows: TGTGCCAGCAGCCCGAAGAGGGGGTCTAGGAGCACTGAAGCTTTCTTT. Its translation: CASSPKRGSRSTEAFF. Full variable domain (missing parts from reference TRBV14 and TRBJ1-1): EAGVTQFPSHSVIEKGQTVTLRCDPISGHDNLYWYRRVMGKEIKFLLHFVKESKQDESGMPNNRFLAERTGGTYSTLKVQPAELEDSGVYFCASSPKRGSRSTEAFFGQGTRLTVV.